This T cell receptor beta chain was recovered during a study of T cells in Graves' hyperthyroidism and ophthalmopathy. This clonotype was seen ten or more times. Graves' hyperthyroidism was deemed stable absent ophthalmopathy progression within 18 months. Any patient presenting with uncontrolled infection, other autoimmune disease, pregnancy or lactation was left out. V shed 1 base and J 3 bases; nucleotides not matched to a gene: 3. The CDR3 spans 15 residues. The germline V gene encodes CDR1 SGHDN and CDR2 FVKESK. Regions amplified from RNA transcripts were the TCR beta CDR3 regions. In the first-round RT-PCR of the TCR CDR3, the HTBI primer set was used. TCRdb re-called the multiplex PCR reads with MiXCR, one entry per CDR3 protein. The data contain hundreds of thousands of distinct CDR3 sequences, roughly 14% of them singletons.

The TCR sequence derives from a woman aged 30 to 39 with Graves' hyperthyroidism. The chain employs TRBV14 and TRBJ2-7; TRBD2 matches at 10 bases. Sequenced: blood. Written as DNA, the CDR3 is TGTGCCAGCAGCCAAGGACTAGCGGGTATCTACGAGCAGTACTTC. Translation gives CASSQGLAGIYEQYF. The complete variable domain, with remaining parts taken from reference TRBV14 and TRBJ2-7, reads EAGVTQFPSHSVIEKGQTVTLRCDPISGHDNLYWYRRVMGKEIKFLLHFVKESKQDESGMPNNRFLAERTGGTYSTLKVQPAELEDSGVYFCASSQGLAGIYEQYFGPGTRLTVT.